The 26 T cell receptor beta chains below come from one sample, sequenced in a study of PD-1 blockade in mismatch repair-deficient tumors. Assay used: immunoSEQ multiplex PCR; TCRdb lists only in-frame clones, some missing. The repertoire holds approximately 120,000 clones, with around 86% as singletons. The source was peripheral blood, collected 44 weeks after starting pembrolizumab. Source of these receptors: an adult with mismatch repair-deficient cancer.

J is TRBJ1-5 and V is TRBV30; the D gene is possibly TRBD1 (6 bases). The CDR3 totals 12 residues. Per the germline V gene, CDR1 is GTSNPN and CDR2 is SVGIG (reference sequence). V was trimmed by 8 bases and J by 6 bases, leaving 14 bases between them. CDR3 coding DNA: TGTGCCACTACAGGGATTGGTCAGCCCCAGCATTTT. It is translated as CATTGIGQPQHF.

The V call is TRBV13, the J call TRBJ1-1; a possible D gene is TRBD1 (6 bases). V lost 2 bases, J lost 3 bases, and 19 bases lay in between. This CDR3 region has 17 residues. The germline gives CDR1 PRHDT, CDR2 FYEKMQ (reference sequence). The CDR3 DNA follows: TGTGCCAGCAGCTTAAGGGGAGGGGGAAGGTATGACACTGAAGCTTTCTTT. Translated, it gives CASSLRGGGRYDTEAFF. Using reference TRBV13 and TRBJ1-1 for the parts outside the CDR3, the full variable domain is AAGVIQSPRHLIKEKRETATLKCYPIPRHDTVYWYQQGPGQDPQFLISFYEKMQSDKGSIPDRFSAQQFSDYHSELNMSSLELGDSALYFCASSLRGGGRYDTEAFFGQGTRLTVV.

The chain carries TRBV19 and TRBJ1-3, with no clear D. Germline V gene lookup returns CDR1 LNHDA and CDR2 SQIVND (reference sequence). The CDR3 totals 14 residues. Trimming shortened V by 7 bases and J by 0 bases, and 10 bases separated the two germline ends. CDR3 sequence: CASTPFPSGNTIYF. The CDR3 DNA sequence: TGTGCCAGTACCCCCTTCCCCTCTGGAAACACCATATATTTT.

This chain uses TRBV27 with TRBJ2-1, with a weak D call TRBD2 (5 bases). Per the germline V gene, CDR1 is MNHEY and CDR2 is SMNVEV (reference sequence). V shed 2 bases and J shed 4 bases, with 15 bases lying between them. This CDR3 is 16 amino acids long. CDR3 sequence: CASSLIPSGEYNEQFF. Written as DNA, the CDR3 is TGTGCCAGCAGTTTAATACCCTCCGGGGAGTACAATGAGCAGTTCTTC.

This rearrangement joins TRBV21-1 to TRBJ2-7. TRBV21-1 is deemed a pseudogene. This CDR3 comprises 15 residues. The CDR3: CASSKASGPSYEQYF. Here the CDR3 DNA reads TGTGCCAGCAGCAAAGCGTCGGGACCATCCTACGAGCAGTACTTC.

The genes are TRBV7-6 and TRBJ2-2; TRBD2 aligns across 7 bases. CDR1 and CDR2 (germline): SGHVS, FNYEAQ. The V and J ends lost 5 bases and 6 bases, in that order; junction bases with no gene match: 9. There are 15 residues in the CDR3. The CDR3 here is CASSPGTTDPGELFF. The CDR3 DNA reads as TGTGCCAGCAGCCCCGGGACTACCGATCCCGGGGAGCTGTTTTTT.

This clone appeared once. The chain joins TRBV5-1 to TRBJ2-3, with 8 nucleotides matching TRBD2. This CDR3 region has 15 residues. The ends lost 0 bases at V and 1 base at J; junction bases unmatched: 1. Germline V CDR1 and CDR2: SGHRS, YFSETQ. The DNA for the CDR3 is TGCGCCAGCAGCTTGGCCGGGGGGGGCACAGATACGCAGTATTTT. Protein: CASSLAGGGTDTQYF.

In this sample, this clone turned up once. This sequence joins TRBV12-5 and TRBJ2-3, with 9 bases lining up with TRBD1. The CDR3 totals 15 residues. The trim removed 1 base at V and 1 base at J, leaving 0 bases unmatched. Germline CDR1 LGHNT, CDR2 FRNRAP. The CDR3 here is CASGLGTGGTDTQYF. DNA of the CDR3: TGTGCTAGTGGTTTGGGGACAGGGGGCACAGATACGCAGTATTTT.

Comments on this clone: Other DNA sequences from this sample encode an identical CDR3 as well. The V call is TRBV29-1, the J call TRBJ1-1; D not certain. Germline loops: CDR1 SQVTM, CDR2 ANQGSEA. The CDR3 is 11 residues long. Trimming removed 4 bases from V and 1 base from J, with 4 bases in between. CDR3 DNA: TGCAGCGTTGGAGAGAACACTGAAGCTTTCTTT. Its protein product is CSVGENTEAFF.

The chain employs TRBV7-6 and TRBJ2-7, with 13 bases fitting TRBD2. The CDR3 has 14 residues. CDR1 SGHVS and CDR2 FNYEAQ come from the germline V gene. The J segment lost 5 bases and the V segment lost 4 bases, leaving 2 bases of the junction unmatched. In DNA, the CDR3 is TGTGCCAGCAGCTCAGGACTAGCGGGAGACGAGCAGTACTTC. It codes for CASSSGLAGDEQYF.

The rearrangement uses TRBV5-7 and TRBJ2-1; 12 positions match TRBD2. TRBV5-7 is marked as an open reading frame, function uncertain. The CDR3 is 15 residues long. With V trimmed by 2 bases and J by 3 bases, 0 bases remained unmatched. The CDR3 region has the DNA TGTGCCAGCAGCTTACTAGCGGGAGGCTACAATGAGCAGTTCTTC. It codes for CASSLLAGGYNEQFF.

J is TRBJ2-7 and V is TRBV4-1, with D unclear. Germline assignment: CDR1 MGHRA and CDR2 YSYEKL. CDR3 length: 14 amino acids. Trimming stripped 4 bases from V and 3 bases from J, with 13 bases between. The CDR3: CASSPKTSDYEQYF. Written as DNA, the CDR3 is TGCGCCAGCAGCCCGAAGACTTCCGACTACGAGCAGTACTTC.

In this sample, this clone turned up once. The genes are TRBV6-6 and TRBJ2-7; D gene unclear. Trimming shortened V by 5 bases and J by 5 bases, and 10 bases separated the two germline ends. Germline CDR1 MNHNY, CDR2 SVGAGI (reference sequence). The CDR3 has 12 residues. The CDR3 sequence is CASSPNDDEQYF. The CDR3 DNA follows: TGTGCCAGCAGTCCCAACGATGACGAGCAGTACTTC.

This chain uses TRBV2 with TRBJ1-1, with D perhaps matching TRBD1 (5 bases). Germline CDR1 SNHLY, CDR2 FYNNEI. The CDR3 spans 13 residues. The germline V and J ends were trimmed by 2 bases and 8 bases, with 12 bases remaining between them. CDR3 bases: TGTGCCAGCAGTGAATCGGGACGGGGAGAAGCTTTCTTT. Encoded protein: CASSESGRGEAFF.

The chain joins TRBV7-2 to TRBJ2-6; a weak D match, TRBD2 (7 bases). The CDR3 is made up of 16 amino acids. CDR1 is SGHTA, CDR2 FQGNSA, per germline. V lost 2 bases and J lost 2, with 10 bases in between. The chain's CDR3 is CASSLRGAAGANVLTF. For the CDR3, the DNA is TGTGCCAGCAGCTTACGGGGGGCCGCTGGGGCCAACGTCCTGACTTTC.

This chain links TRBV19 with TRBJ1-1; the match to TRBD1 covers 8 bases. The CDR3 is 14 residues long. Germline V gene sequence: CDR1 LNHDA, CDR2 SQIVND (reference sequence). The junction had 7 bases not matched to a gene; V was cut back by 4 bases and J by 6 bases. For the CDR3, the DNA is TGTGCCAGTAGTAAGGCAGGGGGCATCGCTGAAGCTTTCTTT. Residues: CASSKAGGIAEAFF.

This clone was observed a few times. The gene calls are TRBV19 and TRBJ1-5, with 8 bases matching TRBD1. CDR1 and CDR2 (germline): LNHDA, SQIVND (reference sequence). The CDR3 covers 15 residues. Trimming cost V 3 bases and J 6 bases; bases outside gene matches: 7. CDR3 region: CASSIPDRGSQPQHF. The DNA for the CDR3 is TGTGCCAGTAGTATCCCCGACAGGGGTTCTCAGCCCCAGCATTTT.

This chain links TRBV28 with TRBJ2-2; either TRBD1 or TRBD2 may fit D (5 bases each). Germline values: CDR1 MDHEN, CDR2 SYDVKM. This CDR3 contains 14 residues. Deletions cut 5 bases from V and 3 bases from J, with 10 bases between. The CDR3 nucleotides are TGTGCCAGCAGTAGGGACGCCTACACCGGGGAGCTGTTTTTT. Amino acids: CASSRDAYTGELFF.

CDR3 sequence: CATHEVGFGYTF. CDR3 coding DNA: TGTGCCACCCACGAGGTTGGATTTGGCTACACCTTC. This chain links TRBV6-4 with TRBJ1-2; D not resolved. The CDR3 is made up of 12 amino acids. CDR1 is MRHNA, CDR2 SNTAGT, per germline. V was trimmed by 10 bases and J by 7 bases, leaving 16 bases between them.

The CDR3 sequence: CASSFHRGKDYGYTF. DNA of the CDR3: TGTGCCAGCAGTTTCCACAGGGGAAAAGATTATGGCTACACCTTC. This rearrangement joins TRBV6-4 to TRBJ1-2; 7 bases fit TRBD1. Trimming removed 5 bases from V and 5 bases from J; junction bases left unmatched: 11. The CDR3 totals 15 residues. Germline V gene lookup returns CDR1 MRHNA and CDR2 SNTAGT.

This chain uses TRBV4-1 with TRBJ1-2, with TRBD1 as a possible D gene (6 bases). The V and J ends lost 0 bases and 0 bases respectively, with 14 bases between them. CDR1 is MGHRA and CDR2 is YSYEKL in the germline V gene. This CDR3 comprises 17 residues. In DNA form, the CDR3 reads TGCGCCAGCAGCCAAGAGGGGAAAGGGGGAGCTAACTATGGCTACACCTTC. It specifies CASSQEGKGGANYGYTF.

The CDR3 protein is CASSYRDRENTEAFF. In nucleotides, the CDR3 is TGTGCCAGCAGCTACCGGGACAGAGAGAACACTGAAGCTTTCTTT. The V and J genes are TRBV28 and TRBJ1-1; the match to TRBD1 covers 7 bases. Germline lookup yields CDR1 MDHEN and CDR2 SYDVKM. This CDR3 is 15 amino acids long. V trimming: 6 bases; J trimming: 1 base; junction bases outside the gene matches: 8.

The rearrangement uses TRBV19 and TRBJ1-1; 9 bases are a match to TRBD1. The length of the CDR3 is 13 residues. CDR1 is LNHDA and CDR2 is SQIVND in the germline V gene (reference sequence). With 3 bases clipped from V and 12 bases from J, the junction kept 8 bases outside the gene matches. The CDR3 sequence is CASSIQDRGRPFF. DNA for the CDR3: TGTGCCAGTAGTATCCAGGACAGGGGACGCCCTTTCTTT.

The rearrangement joins TRBV25-1 to TRBJ2-7; a possible D gene is TRBD1 (6 bases). Germline loops: CDR1 MGHDK, CDR2 SYGVNS. V shed 2 bases and J shed 3 bases, with 14 bases lying between them. The CDR3 runs 15 residues. CDR3 sequence: CASSEPGGSLYEQYF. The CDR3, as DNA: TGTGCCAGCAGTGAACCTGGGGGCAGCCTCTACGAGCAGTACTTC.

This chain links TRBV7-2 with TRBJ2-7; 7 bases agree with TRBD1. The CDR3 totals 16 residues. V was pared by 1 base and J by 5 bases, with 11 bases of the junction left unmatched. Germline V gene sequence: CDR1 SGHTA, CDR2 FQGNSA. CDR3 bases: TGTGCCAGCAGCTTAGGGGGTAGGGGGCTTTTGCACGAGCAGTACTTC. Protein sequence: CASSLGGRGLLHEQYF.

This chain connects TRBV7-2 to TRBJ2-7; maybe TRBD1 (7 bases). Germline CDR1 reads SGHTA; CDR2 reads FQGNSA. The CDR3 has 17 amino acids. Trimming removed 1 base from V and 6 bases from J, with 22 bases in between. The CDR3 bases are TGTGCCAGCAGCTTAGTTGGGGGGACAGCAAGGCTTGTCGAGCAGTACTTC. This sequence encodes CASSLVGGTARLVEQYF. Full variable domain (missing parts from reference TRBV7-2 and TRBJ2-7): GAGVSQSPSNKVTEKGKDVELRCDPISGHTALYWYRQSLGQGLEFLIYFQGNSAPDKSGLPSDRFSAERTGGSVSTLTIQRTQQEDSAVYLCASSLVGGTARLVEQYFGPGTRLTVT.